This entry lists 21 T cell receptor beta chains sequenced from one sample in a study of technical replicates of blood from several donors (TCRdb year 2017). Receptors were amplified or captured by the immunoSEQ multiplex PCR assay. TCRdb retrieved this table from immuneACCESS and kept in-frame rearrangements only. Not all clones are present; in checked studies, unresolved V genes account for under half, and no reason is known for the remainder. The sample table holds 91,000 or so clones, of which just under 95% were seen once. Together, the top ten hold roughly 0.31% of the sample. The specimen was T cells isolated from PBMCs. These TCRs come from a human donor in good health.

V gene TRBV15 combines with J gene TRBJ2-7; 7 nucleotides align to TRBD1. The CDR3 contains 13 residues. The J segment lost 7 bases and the V segment lost 1 base, leaving 4 bases of the junction unmatched. Germline V CDR1 and CDR2: LNHNV, YYDKDF (reference sequence). The CDR3 region is CATSRATGPEQYF. The DNA of the CDR3 is TGTGCCACCAGCAGAGCGACAGGGCCGGAGCAGTACTTC.

The chain is built from TRBV14 and TRBJ2-7; D ambiguous. Germline V gene sequence: CDR1 SGHDN, CDR2 FVKESK. Trimming left V 8 bases short and J 0 bases short, with 11 bases between. This CDR3 spans 13 amino acids. The CDR3 sequence: CASRSGFSYEQYF. The CDR3 nucleotides read TGTGCCAGCCGGTCAGGTTTCTCCTACGAGCAGTACTTC.

The chain employs TRBV7-3 and TRBJ2-1, with TRBD2 identical over 9 bases. Germline V gives CDR1 SGHTA, CDR2 FQGTGA. Unmatched junction bases numbered 7, after V lost 3 bases and J lost 7 bases. CDR3 length: 15 amino acids. The DNA of the CDR3 is TGTGCCAGCAGCTTTAGCGGGAGTAAGTGGAATGAGCAGTTCTTC. This translates into CASSFSGSKWNEQFF.

The chain links TRBV7-8 to TRBJ2-3; 8 bases agree with TRBD2. Looked up from germline, CDR1 is SGHVS and CDR2 is FQNEAQ. With 5 bases clipped from V and 8 bases from J, the junction kept 3 bases outside the gene matches. The CDR3 contains 12 residues. DNA for the CDR3: TGTGCCAGCAGCCCCCGGGGGGGTACGCAGTATTTT. Its protein is CASSPRGGTQYF.

The CDR3: CASRGRTSEDWSLEQYF. The CDR3 DNA is TGTGCCAGTAGAGGCCGGACTAGCGAGGATTGGTCCCTCGAGCAGTACTTC. This chain connects TRBV19 to TRBJ2-7; 9 nucleotides align to TRBD2. The CDR3 is 17 amino acids. V was pared by 6 bases and J by 6 bases, with 18 bases of the junction left unmatched. In germline, CDR1 is LNHDA, CDR2 SQIVND (reference sequence). Together with reference TRBV19 and TRBJ2-7, the CDR3 gives the full variable domain: DGGITQSPKYLFRKEGQNVTLSCEQNLNHDAMYWYRQDPGQGLRLIYYSQIVNDFQKGDIAEGYSVSREKKESFPLTVTSAQKNPTAFYLCASRGRTSEDWSLEQYFGPGTRLTVT.

This sequence joins TRBV2 and TRBJ2-5, with no clear D. CDR1 and CDR2 from the germline V gene are SNHLY and FYNNEI. This CDR3 is 13 amino acids long. V lost 3 bases and J lost 4, with 9 bases in between. The CDR3 region is CASSDALGETQYF. The CDR3 DNA reads TGTGCCAGCAGTGATGCGCTTGGAGAGACCCAGTACTTC. The full variable domain, with the rest looked up from reference TRBV2 and TRBJ2-5, is EPEVTQTPSHQVTQMGQEVILRCVPISNHLYFYWYRQILGQKVEFLVSFYNNEISEKSEIFDDQFSVERPDGSNFTLKIRSTKLEDSAMYFCASSDALGETQYFGPGTRLLVL.

The chain combines TRBV5-1 with TRBJ1-3, with TRBD1 identical over 10 bases. The CDR3 covers 16 residues. The junction had 12 bases not matched to a gene; V was cut back by 4 bases and J by 8 bases. The germline CDR1 and CDR2 sequences are SGHRS and YFSETQ. The CDR3 coding sequence is TGCGCCAGCAGCGCGACAGGGGGCAATTGGAGGGACACCATATATTTT. Amino acids: CASSATGGNWRDTIYF.

The rearrangement joins TRBV30 to TRBJ1-1, with 8 bases lining up with TRBD1. Trimming at V came to 2 bases and at J to 8 bases, leaving 1 base not matched to a gene. Germline V CDR1 and CDR2: GTSNPN, SVGIG (reference sequence). The CDR3 runs to 11 residues. CDR3 bases: TGTGCCTGGAGTTGGACAGGGGAAGCTTTCTTT. This sequence encodes CAWSWTGEAFF.

This clone was recorded only once. The gene calls are TRBV27 and TRBJ2-7, with D possibly being TRBD2 (6 bases). Between the trimmed V and J ends, which lost 9 bases and 3 bases, there was a span of 15 bases. Germline CDR1 reads MNHEY; CDR2 reads SMNVEV (reference sequence). This CDR3 has 13 amino acids. The CDR3: CASWDSWGYEQYF. Here the CDR3 DNA reads TGTGCCAGTTGGGACTCGTGGGGCTACGAGCAGTACTTC.

This chain joins TRBV15 and TRBJ2-6, with D possibly matching TRBD1 (5 bases). Germline V gives CDR1 LNHNV, CDR2 YYDKDF (reference sequence). CDR3 length: 16 amino acids. V lost 0 bases to trimming and J lost 2 bases, with 8 bases between them. The CDR3 here is CATSRDPGTGANVLTF. CDR3 sequence (DNA): TGTGCCACCAGCAGAGATCCAGGGACTGGGGCCAACGTCCTGACTTTC.

This clone showed up just once. The V call is TRBV6-1, the J call TRBJ1-5; 9 bases align to TRBD1. Looked up from germline, CDR1 is MNHNS and CDR2 is SASEGT. V dropped 5 bases and J dropped 7; count of bases not matched to a gene: 6. There are 14 residues in the CDR3. The CDR3 coding sequence is TGTGCCAGCAGTACCCGGGACAGGGACCAGCCCCAGCATTTT. Translated, it gives CASSTRDRDQPQHF.

The V gene is TRBV4-1, the J gene TRBJ2-7, with a weak D call TRBD1 (6 bases). The germline V gene has CDR1 MGHRA and CDR2 YSYEKL. CDR3 length: 16 residues. V was trimmed by 4 bases and J by 0 bases, leaving 16 bases between them. The CDR3 region is CASSPSIQGSSYEQYF. The CDR3, as DNA: TGCGCCAGCAGCCCCTCAATACAGGGTAGCTCCTACGAGCAGTACTTC.

The chain is built from TRBV18 and TRBJ1-2; 8 bases map to TRBD1. J lost 8 bases, V lost 5 bases, and 7 bases had no gene match. The germline V gene encodes CDR1 KGHSH and CDR2 LQKENI. This CDR3 is 13 amino acids long. CDR3 in DNA: TGTGCCAGCTCATCGTTGACAGGGGAGGGCTACACCTTC. Translated, it gives CASSSLTGEGYTF.

The chain recombines TRBV10-1 with TRBJ2-1; 12 nucleotides agree with TRBD2. This CDR3 contains 16 residues. The V and J ends lost 8 bases and 1 base, in that order; junction bases with no gene match: 6. Germline CDR1 is WNHNN and CDR2 is SYGVQD (reference sequence). CDR3 bases: TGCGCCAGCCTAGGGACTAGCGGGCCTTCCTACAATGAGCAGTTCTTC. Its protein product is CASLGTSGPSYNEQFF.

The chain uses TRBV28 and TRBJ1-1, with TRBD1 identical over 11 bases. The CDR3 has 15 residues. The germline CDR1 and CDR2 sequences are MDHEN and SYDVKM. With 3 bases clipped from V and 7 bases from J, the junction kept 7 bases outside the gene matches. CDR3 amino acids: CASSFRGQGAIEAFF. The DNA for the CDR3 is TGTGCCAGCAGTTTTCGTGGACAGGGGGCGATTGAAGCTTTCTTT.

The sample holds one count of this clone. This chain joins TRBV21-1 and TRBJ1-3. TRBV21-1 is a pseudogene. CDR3 length equals 12 residues. The CDR3 DNA reads TGTGCCAGCACGGGTTCTGGAAACACCATATATTTT. Its protein is CASTGSGNTIYF.

The chain uses TRBV30 and TRBJ1-2; unclear D gene. Deletions cut 7 bases from V and 5 bases from J, with 17 bases between. The CDR3 runs 13 residues. Germline V gene sequence: CDR1 GTSNPN, CDR2 SVGIG (reference sequence). CDR3 region: CASKLTSPYGYTF. The CDR3 bases are TGTGCCTCTAAACTAACTTCTCCTTATGGCTACACCTTC. Full variable domain (remainder filled in from reference TRBV30 and TRBJ1-2): SQTIHQWPATLVQPVGSPLSLECTVEGTSNPNLYWYRQAAGRGLQLLFYSVGIGQISSEVPQNLSASRPQDRQFILSSKKLLLSDSGFYLCASKLTSPYGYTFGSGTRLTVV.

This chain uses TRBV7-9 with TRBJ1-1; tentative D call: TRBD1 (6 bases). The germline gives CDR1 SEHNR, CDR2 FQNEAQ (reference sequence). The V end was cut by 4 bases, the J end by 1 base, with 10 bases between. The CDR3 sequence is 14 residues long. CDR3 in DNA: TGTGCCAGCAGCTATCAACAGGGGAACACTGAAGCTTTCTTT. Translation: CASSYQQGNTEAFF.

The gene calls are TRBV19 and TRBJ1-5; 7 bases are shared with TRBD1. V shed 6 bases, J shed 7 bases, and the junction held 12 bases outside the gene matches. CDR3 size: 15 residues. Germline V gene data show CDR1 as LNHDA and CDR2 as SQIVND (reference sequence). CDR3 in amino acids: CASREEGASGQPQHF. CDR3 nucleotides: TGTGCCAGTAGGGAGGAGGGGGCGTCCGGCCAGCCCCAGCATTTT.

The chain couples TRBV5-4 to TRBJ2-7, with 8 bases aligning to TRBD2. This CDR3 comprises 13 residues. Germline loops: CDR1 SGHNT, CDR2 YYREEE (reference sequence). With 0 bases clipped from V and 6 bases from J, the junction kept 2 bases outside the gene matches. Written as DNA, the CDR3 is TGTGCCAGCAGCTTGGGGCGGGAGGCCGAGCAGTACTTC. It specifies CASSLGREAEQYF.

In its sample, this clone was seen a few times. This rearrangement joins TRBV10-3 to TRBJ1-1, with D tentatively TRBD1 (6 bases). The CDR3 length is 13 residues. Between the trimmed V and J ends, which lost 4 bases and 4 bases, there was a span of 10 bases. CDR1 ENHRY and CDR2 SYGVKD come from the germline V gene. The CDR3 DNA follows: TGTGCCATCAGTGGAGCAGGGGCCACTGAAGCTTTCTTT. Its protein is CAISGAGATEAFF.